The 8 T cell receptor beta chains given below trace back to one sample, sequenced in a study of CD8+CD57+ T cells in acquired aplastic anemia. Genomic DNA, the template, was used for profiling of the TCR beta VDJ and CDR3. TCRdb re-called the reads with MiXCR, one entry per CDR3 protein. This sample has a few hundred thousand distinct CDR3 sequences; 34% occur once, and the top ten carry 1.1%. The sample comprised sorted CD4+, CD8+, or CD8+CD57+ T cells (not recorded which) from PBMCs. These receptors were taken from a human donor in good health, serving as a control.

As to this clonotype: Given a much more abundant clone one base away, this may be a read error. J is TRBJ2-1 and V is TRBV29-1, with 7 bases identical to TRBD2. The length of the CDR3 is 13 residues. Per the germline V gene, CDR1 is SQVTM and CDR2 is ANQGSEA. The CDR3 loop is CGASGDIYNERFF. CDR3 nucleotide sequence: TGCGGGGCTAGCGGAGACATCTACAATGAGCGGTTCTTC.

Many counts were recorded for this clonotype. For the CDR3, the DNA is TGTGCCAGCAGTGATGCTTGGGCTAGCGGGGGAGCTAGGGATACGCAGTATTTT. As protein: CASSDAWASGGARDTQYF. The rearrangement uses TRBV2 and TRBJ2-3, with TRBD2 matching over 10 bases. V lost 3 bases, J lost 6 bases, and 15 bases stayed unmatched. Germline values: CDR1 SNHLY, CDR2 FYNNEI. The CDR3 totals 18 residues. Full variable domain (remainder filled in from reference TRBV2 and TRBJ2-3): EPEVTQTPSHQVTQMGQEVILRCVPISNHLYFYWYRQILGQKVEFLVSFYNNEISEKSEIFDDQFSVERPDGSNFTLKIRSTKLEDSAMYFCASSDAWASGGARDTQYFGPGTRLTVL.

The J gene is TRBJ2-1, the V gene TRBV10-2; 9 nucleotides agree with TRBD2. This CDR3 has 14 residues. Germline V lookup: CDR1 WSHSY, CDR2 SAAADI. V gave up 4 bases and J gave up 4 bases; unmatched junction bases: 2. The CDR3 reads CASSASGTYNEQFF. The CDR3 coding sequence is TGCGCCAGCAGTGCTAGCGGGACATACAATGAGCAGTTCTTC.

The CDR3 coding sequence is TGTGCCAGCAGCTTTGGGACAGGGGACTACGAGCAGTACTTC. Translation gives CASSFGTGDYEQYF. The chain employs TRBV7-3 and TRBJ2-7, with 10 bases identical to TRBD1. With V trimmed by 3 bases and J by 3 bases, 2 bases remained unmatched. The CDR3 has 14 residues. Germline V gene data show CDR1 as SGHTA and CDR2 as FQGTGA. Drawing the rest from reference TRBV7-3 and TRBJ2-7, the complete variable domain is GAGVSQTPSNKVTEKGKYVELRCDPISGHTALYWYRQSLGQGPEFLIYFQGTGAADDSGLPNDRFFAVRPEGSVSTLKIQRTERGDSAVYLCASSFGTGDYEQYFGPGTRLTVT.

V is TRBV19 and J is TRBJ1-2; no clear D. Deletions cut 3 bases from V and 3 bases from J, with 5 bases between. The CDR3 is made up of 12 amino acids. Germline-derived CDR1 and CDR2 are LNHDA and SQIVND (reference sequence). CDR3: CASSIHDYGYTF. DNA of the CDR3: TGTGCCAGTAGTATTCACGACTATGGCTACACCTTC.

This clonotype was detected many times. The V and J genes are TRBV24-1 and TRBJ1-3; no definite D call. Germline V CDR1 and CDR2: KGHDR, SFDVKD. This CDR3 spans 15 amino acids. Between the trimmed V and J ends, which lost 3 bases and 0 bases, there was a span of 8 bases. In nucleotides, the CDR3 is TGTGCCACCAGTGATCCCAAGAACTCTGGAAACACCATATATTTT. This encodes CATSDPKNSGNTIYF.

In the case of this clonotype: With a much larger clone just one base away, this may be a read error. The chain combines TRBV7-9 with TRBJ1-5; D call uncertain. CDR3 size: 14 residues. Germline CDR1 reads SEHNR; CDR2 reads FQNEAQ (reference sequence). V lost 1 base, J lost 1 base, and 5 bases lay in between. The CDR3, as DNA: TGTGCCAGCAGCTTAGGCGTCAGCAATCAGCCCCAGCATTTT. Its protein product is CASSLGVSNQPQHF.

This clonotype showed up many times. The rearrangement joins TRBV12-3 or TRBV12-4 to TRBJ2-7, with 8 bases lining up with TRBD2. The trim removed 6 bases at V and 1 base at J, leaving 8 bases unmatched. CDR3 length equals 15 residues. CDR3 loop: CASSLSGIRSYEQYF. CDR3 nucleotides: TGTGCCAGCAGCCTTAGCGGGATAAGATCCTACGAGCAGTACTTC.